This T cell receptor beta chain originates from a study of control samples from healthy donors and cancer patients. Data came from immunoSEQ multiplex PCR; TCRdb stores just in-frame clones and leaves some out. This table holds 100,000 to 150,000 clones, 85% to 95% found once. V shed 1 base and J shed 1 base, with 10 bases lying between them. CDR1 is SGHTA, CDR2 FQGNSA, per germline. CDR3 length: 15 amino acids. The sequence was obtained from a man between 18 and 35 years old in good health. Sequencing was carried out using blood. The V call is TRBV7-2, the J call TRBJ1-1; D is ambiguous. The CDR3 DNA is TGTGCCAGCAGCTTAGGGATTTTGGAGAACACTGAAGCTTTCTTT. It codes for CASSLGILENTEAFF.